The 26 T cell receptor beta chains below were found in one sample sequenced in a study of CD8+ T cells in alopecia areata. Regarding treatment: oral pan-JAK inhibitor, 5-10 mg twice daily. Sequencing relied on a cDNA template that was reverse transcribed from extracted RNA. The repertoire was sequenced with immunoSEQ multiplex PCR; TCRdb's copy has only in-frame clones and lacks some. The sample carries 150,000 to 200,000 clones, around 59% recorded once. The input for sequencing was CD4+ T cells sorted from blood, taken at week 24, from a patient treated with tofacitinib. The receptor source for this set is a human donor with alopecia areata.

This clone was detected only a few times. The J gene is TRBJ2-5, the V gene TRBV6-1; D is perhaps TRBD2 (6 bases). Germline CDR1 reads MNHNS; CDR2 reads SASEGT. The CDR3 runs to 13 residues. V lost 2 bases to trimming and J lost 5 bases, with 9 bases between them. The DNA for the CDR3 is TGTGCCAGCAGTGAATTTCGGGGGGAGACCCAGTACTTC. Residues: CASSEFRGETQYF.

This clone was counted a few times. The chain carries TRBV19 and TRBJ1-2, with a tentative D call TRBD1 (5 bases). The CDR3 sequence is 13 residues long. V was pared by 11 bases and J by 5 bases, with 18 bases between. CDR1 LNHDA and CDR2 SQIVND come from the germline V gene (reference sequence). The CDR3 DNA follows: TGTGCCGTAAAGGGACGTGAAATTTATGGCTACACCTTC. It codes for CAVKGREIYGYTF. Supplemented by reference TRBV19 and TRBJ1-2, the full variable domain reads DGGITQSPKYLFRKEGQNVTLSCEQNLNHDAMYWYRQDPGQGLRLIYYSQIVNDFQKGDIAEGYSVSREKKESFPLTVTSAQKNPTAFYLCAVKGREIYGYTFGSGTRLTVV.

This clone was seen just once. CDR3 amino acids: CASSVGGRTDTQYF. Written as DNA, the CDR3 is TGTGCCAGCAGCGTAGGGGGGCGCACAGATACGCAGTATTTT. The chain has TRBV9 and TRBJ2-3, with TRBD1 as a possible D gene (6 bases). V lost 0 bases, J lost 1 base, and 6 bases lay in between. Germline CDR1 reads SGDLS; CDR2 reads YYNGEE. There are 14 residues in the CDR3. The variable domain in full, completed from reference TRBV9 and TRBJ2-3, reads DSGVTQTPKHLITATGQRVTLRCSPRSGDLSVYWYQQSLDQGLQFLIQYYNGEERAKGNILERFSAQQFPDLHSELNLSSLELGDSALYFCASSVGGRTDTQYFGPGTRLTVL.

The genes are TRBV2 and TRBJ1-2; 8 nucleotides match TRBD1. Germline CDR1 and CDR2: SNHLY and FYNNEI. The CDR3 has 16 amino acids. Unmatched junction bases numbered 13, after V lost 3 bases and J lost 7 bases. This CDR3 is CASSEFGPGTGRGYTF. CDR3 bases: TGTGCCAGCAGTGAGTTCGGACCAGGGACAGGCCGTGGCTACACCTTC.

The chain employs TRBV7-9 and TRBJ2-3; D uncertain. Trimming took 2 bases from V and 5 from J, leaving 11 bases between them. The germline gives CDR1 SEHNR, CDR2 FQNEAQ (reference sequence). This CDR3 has 14 amino acids. The DNA for the CDR3 is TGTGCCAGCAGCTTAAACAGAAACGTAGATACGCAGTATTTT. Amino acids: CASSLNRNVDTQYF.

The sample holds a few counts of this clone. In DNA, the CDR3 is TGTGCCTGGAGGGGACAGTTTAATTCACCCCTCCACTTT. Its translation is CAWRGQFNSPLHF. The chain employs TRBV30 and TRBJ1-6; 7 bases are a match to TRBD1. CDR3 length: 13 amino acids. Looked up from germline, CDR1 is GTSNPN and CDR2 is SVGIG (reference sequence). V lost 3 bases, J lost 6 bases, and 2 bases stayed unmatched.

V usage is TRBV25-1 and J usage is TRBJ2-7, with TRBD1 identical over 8 bases. The CDR3 contains 14 residues. Trimming removed 5 bases from V and 0 bases from J; junction bases left unmatched: 3. CDR1 MGHDK and CDR2 SYGVNS come from the germline V gene. This CDR3 is CASSRTGHSYEQYF. CDR3 bases: TGTGCCAGCAGTCGGACAGGGCACTCCTACGAGCAGTACTTC.

The chain has TRBV7-9 and TRBJ1-2; TRBD1 is a possible D gene (5 bases). This CDR3 has 13 residues. The germline CDR1 and CDR2 sequences are SEHNR and FQNEAQ (reference sequence). Trimming left V 3 bases short and J 7 bases short, with 12 bases between. The CDR3 reads CASSFRTSGGYTF. The DNA for the CDR3 is TGTGCCAGCAGCTTCCGGACATCCGGTGGCTACACCTTC.

This chain links TRBV18 with TRBJ2-7; D is undetermined. This CDR3 comprises 11 residues. Trimming took off 2 bases at V and 5 bases at J, with 4 bases between the two ends. The V gene's germline CDR1 is KGHSH and CDR2 LQKENI. The CDR3 DNA is TGTGCCAGCTCACCAAGGAACGAGCAGTACTTC. Encoded protein: CASSPRNEQYF.

The gene calls are TRBV29-1 and TRBJ1-2; D is uncertain. V was pared by 1 base and J by 8 bases, with 14 bases between. The CDR3 spans 13 residues. From germline, CDR1 is SQVTM and CDR2 ANQGSEA. Here the CDR3 DNA reads TGCAGCGTTGAAGGGGAGGGAACTCGCGGCTACACCTTC. This encodes CSVEGEGTRGYTF.

This clone was seen a handful of times. The gene calls are TRBV28 and TRBJ2-5; TRBD2 agrees at 7 bases. This CDR3 is 14 amino acids long. V lost 6 bases and J lost 5; bases outside the gene matches: 9. The germline V gene has CDR1 MDHEN and CDR2 SYDVKM. CDR3 in amino acids: CASRSPGGPETQYF. The CDR3 bases are TGTGCCAGCAGAAGCCCGGGAGGACCGGAGACCCAGTACTTC.

This clone has only one observation. CDR3 sequence: CASFGVDRGKETQYF. The CDR3 coding sequence is TGCGCCAGCTTCGGAGTAGACAGGGGGAAAGAGACCCAGTACTTC. This sequence joins TRBV4-1 and TRBJ2-5; 9 positions agree with TRBD1. The germline V gene encodes CDR1 MGHRA and CDR2 YSYEKL. V lost 8 bases and J lost 3; bases outside the gene matches: 10. The CDR3 spans 15 residues.

This CDR3 reads CSVQQGGDSPLHF. For the CDR3, the DNA is TGCAGCGTCCAACAGGGTGGCGATTCACCCCTCCACTTT. The chain is built from TRBV29-1 and TRBJ1-6, with D tentatively TRBD1 (6 bases). Per germline, CDR1 SQVTM and CDR2 ANQGSEA. V was shortened by 6 bases and J by 8 bases, with 14 bases between the two germline ends. The CDR3 is 13 amino acids.

This chain uses TRBV29-1 with TRBJ2-5, with D unclear. The CDR3 is 12 residues long. V was pared by 7 bases and J by 7 bases, with 16 bases between. Germline CDR1 and CDR2: SQVTM and ANQGSEA. The DNA for the CDR3 is TGCAGCGCCTTAGGCCCCTCGGGGACCCAGTACTTC. This codes for CSALGPSGTQYF.

The CDR3 here is CASSSNTRSYEQYF. CDR3 DNA sequence: TGTGCCAGCAGTTCAAACACCCGCTCCTACGAGCAGTACTTC. V and J are TRBV6-5 and TRBJ2-7; D is uncertain. Germline V gene lookup returns CDR1 MNHEY and CDR2 SVGAGI. V was cut by 4 bases and J by 0 bases, with 10 bases left in between. This CDR3 region has 14 residues.

The chain links TRBV6-1 to TRBJ1-6; 7 bases agree with TRBD1. This CDR3 contains 13 residues. Germline V gene data show CDR1 as MNHNS and CDR2 as SASEGT. V lost 10 bases and J lost 9; bases outside the gene matches: 9. This CDR3 reads CATRTGVGSPLHF. CDR3 bases: TGTGCCACCCGGACAGGTGTGGGTTCACCCCTCCACTTT.

This clone was counted a few times. Relative to the germline gene, one junction end is altered; a read error may explain this. The V and J genes are TRBV7-7 and TRBJ2-3; perhaps TRBD2 as D (6 bases). Germline assignment: CDR1 SSHAT and CDR2 FNYEAQ (reference sequence). CDR3 length: 16 residues. As DNA, the CDR3 is TGTGCTAGCAGCTTATTTGCGGGGTCCGACACAGATACGCAGTATTTT. This sequence encodes CASSLFAGSDTDTQYF.

This clone was observed a handful of times. The chain uses TRBV18 and TRBJ1-6; tentatively, D is TRBD1 (5 bases). Trimming stripped 6 bases from V and 6 bases from J, with 9 bases between. The V gene's germline CDR1 is KGHSH and CDR2 LQKENI. The CDR3 is 13 amino acids. CDR3: CASSGDLNSPLHF. CDR3 bases: TGTGCCAGCTCCGGGGACCTTAATTCACCCCTCCACTTT.

As regards this clone: The conserved closing phenylalanine or tryptophan is absent in this CDR3, likely reflecting a read error. Because the CDR3's place on the DNA is in doubt, the DNA is left out and the CDR3 is given as listed by TCRdb. The rearrangement links TRBV5-6 to TRBJ2-7; the table assigns TRBD2, which was not confirmed against the DNA. The CDR3 is made up of 11 amino acids, end residues included. Germline CDR1 is SGHDT and CDR2 is YYEEEE. The CDR3 loop is CASRRRDCSRP.

The V call is TRBV30, the J call TRBJ1-3; no firm D call. The V end lost 3 bases, the J end lost 0 bases, and 3 bases lay between the germline ends. CDR1 is GTSNPN, CDR2 SVGIG, per germline (reference sequence). The CDR3 has 12 amino acids. Here the CDR3 reads CAWRDSGNTIYF. The CDR3 DNA sequence: TGTGCCTGGAGGGACTCTGGAAACACCATATATTTT.

This clone has just a few counts. The rearrangement links TRBV7-9 to TRBJ2-2; 7 bases are shared with TRBD2. The J segment lost 4 bases and the V segment lost 5 bases, leaving 13 bases of the junction unmatched. Germline values: CDR1 SEHNR, CDR2 FQNEAQ (reference sequence). This CDR3 has 17 residues. DNA of the CDR3: TGTGCCAGCAGCCGGAGACTAGCCCCGACCATCACCGGGGAGCTGTTTTTT. The encoded protein is CASSRRLAPTITGELFF.

This sequence joins TRBV4-2 and TRBJ2-5; 8 nucleotides match TRBD2. Germline V gene sequence: CDR1 LGHNA, CDR2 YNFKEQ. The CDR3 has 15 amino acids. The J segment lost 7 bases and the V segment lost 0 bases, leaving 7 bases of the junction unmatched. The CDR3 spells CASSQDWTSPGTQYF. Here the CDR3 DNA reads TGTGCCAGCAGCCAAGATTGGACTAGCCCCGGGACCCAGTACTTC.

Notes on this clone: An end of the junction differs from the germline gene, which may be a read error. J is TRBJ2-5 and V is TRBV7-7; 7 nucleotides line up with TRBD1. The germline V gene encodes CDR1 SSHAT and CDR2 FNYEAQ (reference sequence). This CDR3 region has 14 residues. The CDR3 spells CASSPTGRGETQYF. CDR3 coding DNA: TGTGCTAGCAGCCCGACAGGGAGAGGGGAGACCCAGTACTTC.

The V and J genes are TRBV2 and TRBJ2-1; TRBD2 agrees at 9 bases. The J segment lost 10 bases and the V segment lost 6 bases, leaving 13 bases of the junction unmatched. Germline values: CDR1 SNHLY, CDR2 FYNNEI. The CDR3 runs to 15 residues. The CDR3 DNA reads as TGTGCCAGCAGCCCAGGAGCGGGGGGTATCGGGGAGCAGTTCTTC. As protein: CASSPGAGGIGEQFF.

This chain connects TRBV2 to TRBJ1-5; TRBD1 agrees at 7 bases. CDR3 length: 13 amino acids. Losses at the gene ends were 8 bases for V and 5 bases for J; bases not matched to a gene: 6. CDR1 is SNHLY and CDR2 is FYNNEI in the germline V gene. The CDR3 DNA is TGTGCCAGCTGTCGTGACAGGGATCAGCCCCAGCATTTT. This encodes CASCRDRDQPQHF.

This clone has at least ten counts. V and J are TRBV11-2 and TRBJ1-2; 7 bases map to TRBD1. In germline, CDR1 is SGHAT, CDR2 FQNNGV. The CDR3 runs to 14 residues. Germline trimming cut 6 bases from V and 4 bases from J; bases unmatched to any gene: 8. CDR3 coding DNA: TGTGCCAGCAGGGAGGGACAGTTCTCCTATGGCTACACCTTC. This codes for CASREGQFSYGYTF. The full variable domain, rest sourced from reference TRBV11-2 and TRBJ1-2, is EAGVAQSPRYKIIEKRQSVAFWCNPISGHATLYWYQQILGQGPKLLIQFQNNGVVDDSQLPKDRFSAERLKGVDSTLKIQPAKLEDSAVYLCASREGQFSYGYTFGSGTRLTVV.